A selection of T cell receptor beta chains follows, all from one sample in a study of blood T cells in healthy people across ages. TCRdb analysed the 5' RACE reads with MiXCR anew, one entry per CDR3 protein. Among 650,000 to 1,000,000 distinct CDR3 sequences listed, around 34% were seen once. Sample: blood. The receptors were sampled from a man aged 18 to 29 in good health. CDR3s include the opening cysteine and the closing phenylalanine or tryptophan. Fields, in order: V gene, CDR3 protein.

V: TRBV7-9
CDR3: CASSLGAADEQFF

V: TRBV12-3/TRBV12-4
CDR3: CASSEGTSEEETQYF

V: TRBV10-3
CDR3: CAISETGGEQYF

V: TRBV14
CDR3: CASSRHTGLNTEAFF

V: TRBV27
CDR3: CASSHGTGRTSYNEQFF

V: TRBV4-2
CDR3: CASSQEYRGRKNTEAFF

V: TRBV20-1
CDR3: CSATTPGPLFGGYTF

V: TRBV4-3
CDR3: CASSQDGGANTGELFF

V: TRBV15
CDR3: CATSRDRGTGSYEQYF

V: TRBV7-2
CDR3: CASSVDRVQPQHF

V: TRBV6-5
CDR3: CASSSWDSMNTEAFF

V: TRBV7-9
CDR3: CASRDEQGYEGYTF

V: TRBV20-1
CDR3: CSARDRGRSSYEQYF

V: TRBV4-2
CDR3: CASSQGRGPGYGYTF

V: TRBV4-1
CDR3: CASSQDGIAFGNEQFF

V: TRBV28
CDR3: CASTPPRDRAGNTIYF

V: TRBV2
CDR3: CASRNDKSTDTQYF

V: TRBV2
CDR3: CASGGHWGTQYF

V: TRBV29-1
CDR3: CSVALRLGIRDGYTF

V: TRBV7-9
CDR3: CASSNGTGWIYGYTF

V: TRBV11-1
CDR3: CASSFSGNTQYF

V: TRBV7-9
CDR3: CASSPRAGSGEAFF

V: TRBV27
CDR3: CASSRTTGGFEQYF

V: TRBV7-8
CDR3: CASSLGQGEGEQYF

V: TRBV6-5
CDR3: CASSYYRDSGYTF

V: TRBV5-1
CDR3: CASNRGISGTQETQYF

V: TRBV13
CDR3: CASSLGGESPQHF

V: TRBV30
CDR3: CAWSVRADVYGYTF

V: TRBV27
CDR3: CASSLLGSADTQYF

V: TRBV4-2
CDR3: CASSPNRDSNQPQHF

V: TRBV20-1
CDR3: CSARAQSTEAFF

V: TRBV14
CDR3: CASSPRFAGETQYF

V: TRBV6-5
CDR3: CASKGLAGGSYEQYF

V: TRBV20-1
CDR3: CSARGGRGDYNEQYF

V: TRBV20-1
CDR3: CSARVGGGANEQYF

V: TRBV20-1
CDR3: CSTRERTGALSSYNEQFF

V: TRBV29-1
CDR3: CSVPTGGGTEAFF

V: TRBV2
CDR3: CARRIGTSKETQYF

V: TRBV4-1
CDR3: CASSPRVLEGGTDNSPLHF

V: TRBV20-1
CDR3: CSARRDPTDGEQFF

V: TRBV12-3/TRBV12-4
CDR3: CASRNEGSTNEKLFF

V: TRBV20-1
CDR3: CSARANRGGMNTEAFF

V: TRBV20-1
CDR3: CSARGLVREGTDTQYF

V: TRBV19
CDR3: CATRRGGHEQYF

V: TRBV12-3/TRBV12-4
CDR3: CASSDWGIGELFF